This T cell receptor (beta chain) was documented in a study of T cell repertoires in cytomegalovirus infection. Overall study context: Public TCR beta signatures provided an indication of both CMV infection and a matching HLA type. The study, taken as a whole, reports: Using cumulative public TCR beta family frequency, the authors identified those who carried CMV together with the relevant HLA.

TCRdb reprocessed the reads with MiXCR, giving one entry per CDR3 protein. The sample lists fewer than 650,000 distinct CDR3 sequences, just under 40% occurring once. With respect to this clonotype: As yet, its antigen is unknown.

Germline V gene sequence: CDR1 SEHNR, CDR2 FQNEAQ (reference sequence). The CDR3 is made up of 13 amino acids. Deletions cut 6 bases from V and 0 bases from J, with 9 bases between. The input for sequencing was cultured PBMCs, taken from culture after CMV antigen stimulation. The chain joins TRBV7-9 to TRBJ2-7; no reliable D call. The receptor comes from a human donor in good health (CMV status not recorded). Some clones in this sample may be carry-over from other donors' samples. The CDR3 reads CASRGWFSYEQYF. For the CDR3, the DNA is TGTGCCAGCAGGGGGTGGTTCTCCTACGAGCAGTACTTC.